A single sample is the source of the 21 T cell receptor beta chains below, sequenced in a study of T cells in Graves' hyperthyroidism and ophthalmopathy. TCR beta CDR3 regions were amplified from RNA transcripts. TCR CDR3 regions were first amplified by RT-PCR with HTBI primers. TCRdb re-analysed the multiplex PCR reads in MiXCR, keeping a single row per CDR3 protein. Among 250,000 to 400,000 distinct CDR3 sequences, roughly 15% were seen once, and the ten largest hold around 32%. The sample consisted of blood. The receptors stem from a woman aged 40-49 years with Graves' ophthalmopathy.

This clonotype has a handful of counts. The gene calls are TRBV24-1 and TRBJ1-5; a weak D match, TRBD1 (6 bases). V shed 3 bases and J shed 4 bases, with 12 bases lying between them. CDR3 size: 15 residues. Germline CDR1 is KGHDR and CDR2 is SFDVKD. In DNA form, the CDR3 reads TGTGCCACCAGTGATCCCAGGGGAGGTAATCAGCCCCAGCATTTT. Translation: CATSDPRGGNQPQHF.

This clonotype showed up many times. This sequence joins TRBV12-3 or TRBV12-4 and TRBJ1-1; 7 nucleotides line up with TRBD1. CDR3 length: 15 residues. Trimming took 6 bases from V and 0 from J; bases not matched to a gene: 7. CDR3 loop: CASSPQGQLNTEAFF. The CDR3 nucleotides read TGTGCCAGCAGCCCTCAGGGACAGTTGAACACTGAAGCTTTCTTT.

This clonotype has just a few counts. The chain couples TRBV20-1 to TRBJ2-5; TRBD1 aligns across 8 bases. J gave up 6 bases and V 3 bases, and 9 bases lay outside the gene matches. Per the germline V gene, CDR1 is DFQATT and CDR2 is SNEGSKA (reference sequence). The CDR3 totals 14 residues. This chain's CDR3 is CSASRAGGMKTQYF. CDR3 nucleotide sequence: TGCAGTGCTAGTCGGGCAGGGGGCATGAAGACCCAGTACTTC.

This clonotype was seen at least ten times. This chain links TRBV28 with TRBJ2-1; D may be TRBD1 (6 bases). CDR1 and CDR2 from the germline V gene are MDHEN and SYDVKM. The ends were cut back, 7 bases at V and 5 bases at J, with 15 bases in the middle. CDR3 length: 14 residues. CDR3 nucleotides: TGTGCCAGCAACTCGGGCAGGGGAAACAATGAGCAGTTCTTC. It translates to CASNSGRGNNEQFF.

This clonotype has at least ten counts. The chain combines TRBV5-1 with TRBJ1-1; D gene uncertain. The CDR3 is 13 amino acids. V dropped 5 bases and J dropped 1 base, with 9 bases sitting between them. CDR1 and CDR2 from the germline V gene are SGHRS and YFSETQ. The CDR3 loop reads CASSPPENTEAFF. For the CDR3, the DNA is TGCGCCAGCAGTCCCCCAGAGAACACTGAAGCTTTCTTT.

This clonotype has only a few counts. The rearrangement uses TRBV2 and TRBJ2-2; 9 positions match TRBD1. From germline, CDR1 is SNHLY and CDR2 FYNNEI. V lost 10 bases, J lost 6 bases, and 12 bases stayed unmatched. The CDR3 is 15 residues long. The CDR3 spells CAIFTGGDGPGELFF. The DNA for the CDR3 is TGTGCCATTTTCACAGGGGGCGACGGACCCGGGGAGCTGTTTTTT.

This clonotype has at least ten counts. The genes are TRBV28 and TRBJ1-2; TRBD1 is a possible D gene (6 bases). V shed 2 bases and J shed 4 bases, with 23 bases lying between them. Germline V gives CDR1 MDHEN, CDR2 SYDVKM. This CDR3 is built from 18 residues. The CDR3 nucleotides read TGTGCCAGCAGTTTAATTGTCGAACAGGGACGAGTTGGCTATGGCTACACCTTC. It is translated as CASSLIVEQGRVGYGYTF.

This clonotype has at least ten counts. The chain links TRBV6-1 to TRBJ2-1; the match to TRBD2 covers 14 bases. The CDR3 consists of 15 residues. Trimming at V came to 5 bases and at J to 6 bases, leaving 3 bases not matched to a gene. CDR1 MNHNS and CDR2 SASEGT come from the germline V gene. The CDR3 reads CASSPTSGGANEQFF. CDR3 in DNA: TGTGCCAGCAGTCCGACTAGCGGGGGGGCCAATGAGCAGTTCTTC.

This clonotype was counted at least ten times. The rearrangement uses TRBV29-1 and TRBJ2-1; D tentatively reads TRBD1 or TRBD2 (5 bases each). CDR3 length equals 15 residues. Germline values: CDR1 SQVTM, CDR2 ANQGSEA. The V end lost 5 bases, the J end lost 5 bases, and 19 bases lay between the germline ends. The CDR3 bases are TGCAGCGTTTCCGGGACCGTGGTACGCGACAATGAGCAGTTCTTC. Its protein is CSVSGTVVRDNEQFF.

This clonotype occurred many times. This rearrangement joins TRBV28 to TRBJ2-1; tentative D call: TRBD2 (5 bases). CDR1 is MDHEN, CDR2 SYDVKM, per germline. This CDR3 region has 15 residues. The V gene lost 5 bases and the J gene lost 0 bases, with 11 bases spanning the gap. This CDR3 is CASSPHGSSYNEQFF. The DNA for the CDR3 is TGTGCCAGCAGTCCTCATGGGAGCTCCTACAATGAGCAGTTCTTC.

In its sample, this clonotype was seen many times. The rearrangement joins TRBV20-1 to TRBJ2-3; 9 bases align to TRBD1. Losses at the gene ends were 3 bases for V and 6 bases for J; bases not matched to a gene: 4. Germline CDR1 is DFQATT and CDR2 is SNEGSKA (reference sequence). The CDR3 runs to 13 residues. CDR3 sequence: CSARGQGGDTQYF. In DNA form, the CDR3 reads TGCAGTGCTAGGGGACAGGGTGGGGATACGCAGTATTTT.

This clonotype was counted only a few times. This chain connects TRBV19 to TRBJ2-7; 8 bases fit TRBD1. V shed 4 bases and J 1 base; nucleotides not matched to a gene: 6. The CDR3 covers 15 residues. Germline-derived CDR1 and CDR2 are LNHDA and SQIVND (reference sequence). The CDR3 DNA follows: TGTGCCAGTAGTACCGGAGGACAGGGTTCCTACGAGCAGTACTTC. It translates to CASSTGGQGSYEQYF.

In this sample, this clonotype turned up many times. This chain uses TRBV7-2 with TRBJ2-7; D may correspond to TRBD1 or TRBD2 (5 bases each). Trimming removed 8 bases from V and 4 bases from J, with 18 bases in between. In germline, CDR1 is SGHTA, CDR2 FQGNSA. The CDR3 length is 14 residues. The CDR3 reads CASGDGLRFYEQYF. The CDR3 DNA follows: TGTGCCAGCGGGGACGGCCTTAGGTTTTACGAGCAGTACTTC.

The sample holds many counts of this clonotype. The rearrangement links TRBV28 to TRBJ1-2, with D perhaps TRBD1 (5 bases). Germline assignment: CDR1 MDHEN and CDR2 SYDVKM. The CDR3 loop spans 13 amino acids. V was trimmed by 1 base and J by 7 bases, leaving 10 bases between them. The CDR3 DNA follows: TGTGCCAGCAGTTTATCGGGGGGACGTGGCTACACCTTC. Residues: CASSLSGGRGYTF.

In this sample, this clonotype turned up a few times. The CDR3 here is CASSLVSDEKLFF. CDR3 in DNA: TGCGCCAGCAGCTTGGTCAGCGATGAAAAACTGTTTTTT. The chain links TRBV5-1 to TRBJ1-4; D remains ambiguous. V gave up 0 bases and J gave up 6 bases, with 6 bases separating them. The CDR3 length is 13 residues. Germline CDR1 SGHRS, CDR2 YFSETQ.

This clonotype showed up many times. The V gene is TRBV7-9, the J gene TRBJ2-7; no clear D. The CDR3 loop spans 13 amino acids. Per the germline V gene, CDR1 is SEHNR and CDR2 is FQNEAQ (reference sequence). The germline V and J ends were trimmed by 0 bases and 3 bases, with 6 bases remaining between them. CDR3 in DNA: TGTGCCAGCAGCTTAGCCGTAGGCTACGAGCAGTACTTC. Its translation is CASSLAVGYEQYF.

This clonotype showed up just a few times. In DNA, the CDR3 is TGTGCCAGCAGCCAAGTCCCGGGACTAGCGGTCTCCGGGGAGCTGTTTTTT. This translates into CASSQVPGLAVSGELFF. The chain links TRBV3-1 to TRBJ2-2; TRBD2 matches 11 bases. The CDR3 loop spans 17 amino acids. V trimming: 1 base; J trimming: 6 bases; junction bases outside the gene matches: 7. Germline assignment: CDR1 LGHDT and CDR2 YNNKEL (reference sequence).

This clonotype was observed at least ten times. Written as DNA, the CDR3 is TGCAGTGCTAGACAGGCCTTGTACTCCTACGAGCAGTACTTC. Protein product: CSARQALYSYEQYF. The rearrangement links TRBV20-1 to TRBJ2-7; D unclear. The CDR3 covers 14 residues. V was trimmed by 2 bases and J by 0 bases, leaving 11 bases between them. The germline V gene encodes CDR1 DFQATT and CDR2 SNEGSKA (reference sequence).

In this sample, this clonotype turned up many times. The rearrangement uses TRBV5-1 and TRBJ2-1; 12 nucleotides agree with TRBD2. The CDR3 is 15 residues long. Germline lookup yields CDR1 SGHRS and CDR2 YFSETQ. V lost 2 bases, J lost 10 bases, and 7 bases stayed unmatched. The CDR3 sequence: CASSFLAGGPGEQFF. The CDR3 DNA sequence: TGCGCCAGCAGCTTTCTAGCGGGGGGGCCGGGCGAGCAGTTCTTC.

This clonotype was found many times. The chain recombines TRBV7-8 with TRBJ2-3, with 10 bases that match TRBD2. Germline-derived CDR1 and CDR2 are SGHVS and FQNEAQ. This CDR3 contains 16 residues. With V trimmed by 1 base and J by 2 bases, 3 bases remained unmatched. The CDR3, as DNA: TGTGCCAGCAGCTTAGTAGCGGGGGGCTTCACAGATACGCAGTATTTT. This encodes CASSLVAGGFTDTQYF.

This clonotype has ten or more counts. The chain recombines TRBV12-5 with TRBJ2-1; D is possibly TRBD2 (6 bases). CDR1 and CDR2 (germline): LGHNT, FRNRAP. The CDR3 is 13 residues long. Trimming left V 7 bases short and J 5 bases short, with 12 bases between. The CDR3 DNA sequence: TGTGCTAGTGCCGTTAGCGGAAACAATGAGCAGTTCTTC. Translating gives CASAVSGNNEQFF.